What follows are 14 T cell receptor beta chains derived from one specimen sequenced in a study of blood T cell repertoires in COVID-19. Using immunoSEQ multiplex PCR, the repertoire was profiled, and TCRdb retains in-frame clones only, with some absent. Found here are more than 350,000 clones, 70% to 90% of them singletons; the top ten hold 10%. The sequenced sample was peripheral blood. These receptors were obtained from a woman younger than 45 with COVID-19, enrolled during active disease.

Details on this clone: Possible read error: a much larger clone is one base away. The chain joins TRBV6-5 to TRBJ2-7; 9 bases match TRBD1. The CDR3 spans 14 residues. V shed 6 bases and J 2 bases; nucleotides not matched to a gene: 5. Per germline, CDR1 MNHEY and CDR2 SVGAGI. Here the CDR3 reads CASSTGTGTYEQYF. CDR3 DNA: TGTGCCAGCAGCACCGGGACAGGGACCTACGAGCAGTACTTC.

In this sample, this clone turned up once. The chain has TRBV1 and TRBJ2-7; the D segment call TRBD2 is taken from the table without a DNA check. TRBV1 is listed as a pseudogene. This CDR3 is 15 amino acids long. The CDR3 protein is CTSSQSQREAYEQYF. The CDR3 nucleotides read TGCACCAGCAGCCAATCCCAGCGGGAGGCCTACGAGCAGTACTTC.

The chain is built from TRBV6-1 and TRBJ1-5; the D is unclear. The CDR3 runs to 15 residues. Germline values: CDR1 MNHNS, CDR2 SASEGT. The germline V and J ends were trimmed by 1 base and 3 bases, with 10 bases remaining between them. CDR3 protein: CASSEVGGYNQPQHF. The CDR3 region has the DNA TGTGCCAGCAGTGAAGTGGGAGGGTACAATCAGCCCCAGCATTTT.

V is TRBV10-1 and J is TRBJ2-2; TRBD2 is a possible D gene (6 bases). The V gene's germline CDR1 is WNHNN and CDR2 SYGVQD (reference sequence). The CDR3 covers 16 residues. Trimming cost V 0 bases and J 4 bases, with 12 bases left between them. The CDR3 is CASSESTSRATGELFF. The CDR3 DNA reads TGCGCCAGCAGTGAGTCTACTAGCAGAGCCACCGGGGAGCTGTTTTTT.

The V and J genes are TRBV4-3 and TRBJ2-3, with 7 bases that match TRBD2. Trimming cost V 1 base and J 8 bases; bases outside gene matches: 6. Germline V lookup: CDR1 LGHNA, CDR2 YSLEER. The CDR3 contains 14 residues. The DNA for the CDR3 is TGCGCCAGCAGCCAAGGGGGGGGACGGACTACGCAGTATTTT. It translates to CASSQGGGRTTQYF.

The chain combines TRBV28 with TRBJ1-3; D not resolved. V shed 4 bases and J shed 0 bases, with 13 bases lying between them. CDR3 size: 16 residues. From germline, CDR1 is MDHEN and CDR2 SYDVKM. CDR3 sequence: CASSSPRGFSGNTIYF. CDR3 DNA: TGTGCCAGCAGTTCACCTCGGGGATTCTCTGGAAACACCATATATTTT.

The J gene is TRBJ2-2, the V gene TRBV24-1; D unclear. CDR1 KGHDR and CDR2 SFDVKD come from the germline V gene. This CDR3 has 13 amino acids. V was pared by 4 bases and J by 14 bases, with 16 bases between. The CDR3 reads CATSDRTVPRLFF. CDR3 nucleotide sequence: TGTGCCACCAGTGACCGTACAGTCCCTCGACTGTTTTTT.

This rearrangement joins TRBV30 to TRBJ2-7; 10 bases are shared with TRBD2. The germline CDR1 and CDR2 sequences are GTSNPN and SVGIG (reference sequence). The CDR3 length is 14 residues. The junction had 9 bases not matched to a gene; V was cut back by 3 bases and J by 7 bases. The CDR3 sequence is CAWRAAGGRYEQYF. The DNA of the CDR3 is TGTGCCTGGAGGGCAGCGGGAGGGCGGTATGAGCAGTACTTC.

The chain combines TRBV2 with TRBJ2-7; TRBD1 matches at 9 bases. Germline V gives CDR1 SNHLY, CDR2 FYNNEI. The CDR3 extends over 12 amino acids. The J segment lost 2 bases and the V segment lost 9 bases, leaving 2 bases of the junction unmatched. The CDR3 DNA sequence: TGTGCCAGTCGGGACAGGGCCTACGAGCAGTACTTC. Amino acids: CASRDRAYEQYF.

V and J are TRBV7-9 and TRBJ2-1, with D tentatively TRBD2 (6 bases). This CDR3 has 16 residues. Trimming took off 5 bases at V and 1 base at J, with 15 bases between the two ends. CDR1 and CDR2 (germline): SEHNR, FQNEAQ (reference sequence). The CDR3 is CASSPLEGVSYNEQFF. DNA for the CDR3: TGTGCCAGCAGCCCCTTGGAGGGAGTATCCTACAATGAGCAGTTCTTC. The variable domain in full, completed from reference TRBV7-9 and TRBJ2-1, reads DTGVSQNPRHKITKRGQNVTFRCDPISEHNRLYWYRQTLGQGPEFLTYFQNEAQLEKSRLLSDRFSAERPKGSFSTLEIQRTEQGDSAMYLCASSPLEGVSYNEQFFGPGTRLTVL.

The chain has TRBV2 and TRBJ1-1, with D perhaps matching TRBD1 (5 bases). Germline V lookup: CDR1 SNHLY, CDR2 FYNNEI. The CDR3 has 14 amino acids. V shed 5 bases and J shed 2 bases, with 12 bases lying between them. The CDR3 DNA reads TGTGCCAGCAGTACCCCAGGGATTAACACTGAAGCTTTCTTT. It is translated as CASSTPGINTEAFF.

The CDR3 sequence is CASSTSGQEKLFF. Written as DNA, the CDR3 is TGTGCCAGCAGTACATCGGGACAGGAGAAACTGTTTTTT. The V call is TRBV28, the J call TRBJ1-4; 8 bases agree with TRBD1. Germline V gene data show CDR1 as MDHEN and CDR2 as SYDVKM. The junction had 7 bases not matched to a gene; V was cut back by 5 bases and J by 11 bases. CDR3 length: 13 amino acids.

This chain joins TRBV3-1 (or the pseudogene TRBV3-2) and TRBJ1-5; D gene ambiguous. Per germline, CDR1 LGHDT and CDR2 YNNKEL (reference sequence). The germline V and J ends were trimmed by 0 bases and 9 bases, with 6 bases remaining between them. The length of the CDR3 is 12 residues. CDR3 region: CASSQERGPQHF. The DNA of the CDR3 is TGTGCCAGCAGCCAAGAGAGAGGGCCCCAGCATTTT.

The V and J genes are TRBV2 and TRBJ2-5; 7 nucleotides match TRBD2. The CDR3 totals 15 residues. CDR1 is SNHLY, CDR2 FYNNEI, per germline. Trimming removed 6 bases from V and 1 base from J; junction bases left unmatched: 8. The CDR3 loop reads CASRVETSFQETQYF. In nucleotides, the CDR3 is TGTGCCAGCAGAGTCGAGACTAGCTTCCAAGAGACCCAGTACTTC.